One sample yielded the 20 T cell receptor beta chains listed below, sequenced in a study of early T cells in non-severe SARS-CoV-2 infection. Using its own MiXCR run on the 5' RACE reads, TCRdb lists one record per CDR3 protein. The sample records 85,000 to 100,000 distinct CDR3 sequences, approximately 11% being singletons. The specimen sequenced was whole blood. Receptors were obtained from an adult who was a healthcare worker with PCR-confirmed SARS-CoV-2 infection or an uninfected control (not recorded which).

About this clonotype: A much larger clone lies a single base off, so this may be a read error. The rearrangement links TRBV6-5 to TRBJ1-6; D gene unclear. Germline loops: CDR1 MNHEY, CDR2 SVGAGI. The CDR3 loop spans 12 amino acids. Trimming shortened V by 6 bases and J by 7 bases, and 7 bases separated the two germline ends. CDR3 region: CASSQQNSPLHF. The CDR3 DNA sequence: TGTGCCAGCAGCCAACAGAATTCACCCCTCCACTTT.

V is TRBV7-2 and J is TRBJ2-1; 11 nucleotides align to TRBD1. Germline trimming cut 5 bases from V and 5 bases from J; bases unmatched to any gene: 5. Germline CDR1 and CDR2: SGHTA and FQGNSA. The CDR3 is 15 residues long. The CDR3 reads CASSTGQGAHNEQFF. The CDR3 region has the DNA TGTGCCAGCAGCACCGGACAGGGGGCCCACAATGAGCAGTTCTTC.

This clonotype was seen only a few times. The genes are TRBV19 and TRBJ2-1, with 12 bases lining up with TRBD2. The length of the CDR3 is 16 residues. The germline V gene encodes CDR1 LNHDA and CDR2 SQIVND (reference sequence). The trim removed 4 bases at V and 8 bases at J, leaving 9 bases unmatched. The CDR3 here is CASSTSSGRAFDEQFF. The CDR3 DNA reads TGTGCCAGTAGTACCTCTAGCGGGAGGGCCTTCGATGAGCAGTTCTTC.

This clonotype came up a few times. A junction end diverges from the germline sequence, so it may reflect a read error. V gene TRBV3-1 combines with J gene TRBJ1-3, with no clear D. CDR3 length equals 13 residues. The germline CDR1 and CDR2 sequences are LGHDT and YNNKEL (reference sequence). The CDR3 reads CASSQGRLNTIYF. DNA of the CDR3: TGTGCCAGCAGTCAAGGGCGCCTAAACACCATATATTTT.

This clonotype was detected many times. This chain joins TRBV28 and TRBJ2-1, with 8 positions matching TRBD2. The CDR3 sequence is 15 residues long. Germline values: CDR1 MDHEN, CDR2 SYDVKM. V was pared by 5 bases and J by 5 bases, with 8 bases of the junction left unmatched. CDR3: CASSPWGTSHNEQFF. Here the CDR3 DNA reads TGTGCCAGCAGTCCGTGGGGGACTAGTCACAATGAGCAGTTCTTC.

This clonotype was counted a few times. V gene TRBV18 combines with J gene TRBJ1-4, with unresolved D. The CDR3 loop spans 14 amino acids. V was cut by 6 bases and J by 4 bases, with 12 bases left in between. The germline V gene has CDR1 KGHSH and CDR2 LQKENI. This CDR3 reads CASSGNVGNEKLFF. DNA of the CDR3: TGTGCCAGCTCCGGGAACGTCGGTAATGAAAAACTGTTTTTT.

Regarding this clonotype: A read error may produce the germline difference seen at one junction end. J is TRBJ1-6 and V is TRBV7-2; TRBD1 is a possible D gene (5 bases). CDR1 is SGHTA and CDR2 is FQGNSA in the germline V gene. This CDR3 is 14 amino acids long. CDR3 nucleotide sequence: TGTGCCAGCAGCTTATGGCAGGGAAATTCGCCCCTCCACTTT. It codes for CASSLWQGNSPLHF.

Written as DNA, the CDR3 is TGTGCCAGCAGCGCGAAACAGGGGAGACAAGAGACCCAGTACTTC. Translation: CASSAKQGRQETQYF. The chain couples TRBV2 to TRBJ2-5, with 7 bases identical to TRBD1. The V gene's germline CDR1 is SNHLY and CDR2 FYNNEI. CDR3 length: 15 residues. After removal of 6 bases from V and 2 bases from J, the junction contained 9 bases not matched to a gene.

This clonotype was seen a few times. The rearrangement links TRBV5-1 to TRBJ2-3; D is unclear. The CDR3 totals 13 residues. Germline loops: CDR1 SGHRS, CDR2 YFSETQ. The ends were cut back, 4 bases at V and 10 bases at J, with 16 bases in the middle. This CDR3 reads CASSARDMFAQYF. Written as DNA, the CDR3 is TGCGCCAGCAGCGCCCGAGACATGTTCGCGCAGTATTTT.

At least ten counts were recorded for this clonotype. This chain links TRBV18 with TRBJ1-6, with D perhaps TRBD1 (6 bases). Germline CDR1 and CDR2: KGHSH and LQKENI. CDR3 size: 16 residues. The V and J ends lost 2 bases and 7 bases respectively, with 15 bases between them. CDR3: CASSPTRGGGNSPLHF. The DNA for the CDR3 is TGTGCCAGCTCACCAACGAGGGGGGGAGGGAATTCACCCCTCCACTTT. The entire variable domain, with the rest obtained from reference TRBV18 and TRBJ1-6, is as follows: NAGVMQNPRHLVRRRGQEARLRCSPMKGHSHVYWYRQLPEEGLKFMVYLQKENIIDESGMPKERFSAEFPKEGPSILRIQQVVRGDSAAYFCASSPTRGGGNSPLHFGNGTRLTVT.

The chain links TRBV5-1 to TRBJ2-7, with TRBD2 matching over 7 bases. The V gene end was trimmed by 4 bases and the J gene end by 0 bases; junction bases not matched to a gene: 7. The CDR3 covers 15 residues. Germline V CDR1 and CDR2: SGHRS, YFSETQ. In DNA form, the CDR3 reads TGCGCCAGCAGCCCGGGGGGACCAAGCTCCTACGAGCAGTACTTC. This translates into CASSPGGPSSYEQYF.

This clonotype was seen at least ten times. The gene calls are TRBV7-3 and TRBJ1-2; D is uncertain. Germline CDR1 reads SGHTA; CDR2 reads FQGTGA. The length of the CDR3 is 14 residues. Trimming left V 2 bases short and J 8 bases short, with 15 bases between. The CDR3 DNA sequence: TGTGCCAGCAGCTTATACGCTGGGTCGGGAGGCTACACCTTC. The encoded protein is CASSLYAGSGGYTF.

This clonotype came up a few times. CDR3 nucleotide sequence: TGTGCCAGCAGCCCTACAGGGACCCAAAACGGAAACACCATATATTTT. Protein sequence: CASSPTGTQNGNTIYF. The chain employs TRBV7-3 and TRBJ1-3; weak D call: TRBD1 (6 bases). V was shortened by 5 bases and J by 4 bases, with 18 bases between the two germline ends. Germline V gives CDR1 SGHTA, CDR2 FQGTGA. CDR3 length equals 16 residues.

This clonotype came up many times. The gene calls are TRBV18 and TRBJ2-3; no clear D. This CDR3 is built from 14 residues. The V gene lost 3 bases and the J gene lost 4 bases, with 11 bases spanning the gap. In germline, CDR1 is KGHSH, CDR2 LQKENI. DNA of the CDR3: TGTGCCAGCTCACCCCTGGAGAGGCCAGATACGCAGTATTTT. The encoded protein is CASSPLERPDTQYF.

The CDR3 spells CASSQDTFRRDQETQYF. CDR3 DNA sequence: TGTGCCAGCAGCCAAGATACCTTCAGGAGGGACCAAGAGACCCAGTACTTC. This rearrangement joins TRBV4-2 to TRBJ2-5; maybe TRBD2 (6 bases). This CDR3 is 17 amino acids long. The germline V gene has CDR1 LGHNA and CDR2 YNFKEQ. Trimming took 0 bases from V and 0 from J, leaving 14 bases between them.

This clonotype was seen many times. The chain employs TRBV20-1 and TRBJ2-5; the D gene could be TRBD1 or TRBD2 (6 bases each). Trimming removed 3 bases from V and 5 bases from J, with 10 bases in between. The CDR3 spans 12 residues. Per the germline V gene, CDR1 is DFQATT and CDR2 is SNEGSKA (reference sequence). DNA of the CDR3: TGCAGTGCTAGTAGGGGGGACGAGACCCAGTACTTC. Its protein product is CSASRGDETQYF.

This sequence joins TRBV6-2 or TRBV6-3 and TRBJ1-5; D perhaps matches TRBD1 (5 bases). Germline CDR1 is MNHEY and CDR2 is SVGEGT. V was trimmed by 6 bases and J by 7 bases, leaving 10 bases between them. The CDR3 is made up of 12 amino acids. This CDR3 is CASSHRLQPQHF. The DNA for the CDR3 is TGTGCCAGCAGCCACAGGCTCCAGCCCCAGCATTTT.

The J gene is TRBJ2-1, the V gene TRBV30; D tentatively fits TRBD1 or TRBD2 (5 bases each). The V and J ends lost 2 bases and 7 bases respectively, with 15 bases between them. The CDR3 covers 14 residues. Per the germline V gene, CDR1 is GTSNPN and CDR2 is SVGIG (reference sequence). Here the CDR3 DNA reads TGTGCCTGGAGTCGGGACGTCCAAGGGAATGAGCAGTTCTTC. The encoded protein is CAWSRDVQGNEQFF.

This clonotype showed up many times. The genes are TRBV12-3 or TRBV12-4 and TRBJ1-1; D unclear. Trimming cost V 6 bases and J 4 bases, with 15 bases left between them. The CDR3 spans 14 residues. CDR3 DNA: TGTGCCAGCAGCAAGTCCCAATTTGGCACTGAAGCTTTCTTT. Its protein product is CASSKSQFGTEAFF.

V is TRBV7-9 and J is TRBJ2-3, with 9 bases aligning to TRBD2. From germline, CDR1 is SEHNR and CDR2 FQNEAQ (reference sequence). CDR3 size: 16 residues. The trim removed 1 base at V and 2 bases at J, leaving 4 bases unmatched. The CDR3 loop reads CASSLVAGVITDTQYF. Written as DNA, the CDR3 is TGTGCCAGCAGCTTAGTAGCGGGGGTGATCACAGATACGCAGTATTTT.